This T cell receptor beta chain was sequenced in a study of regulatory T cells in long-lasting Graves disease. Regarding the study as a whole: Persistent disease preferred TRBV28, TRBJ1-2 and TRBJ2-5.

The time point: newly diagnosed GD, antithyroid drugs for less than 3 months. Extracted RNA from PBMCs served as the source of the TCR library. Construction of TCR beta libraries relied on iRepertoire HTBI primers and on Arm-PCR targeting CDR3 regions. From the multiplex PCR reads, TCRdb called clonotypes with MiXCR, one entry per CDR3 protein. The table has some 240,000 distinct CDR3 sequences, around 20% seen once. As regards this clonotype: Its antigen is unknown.

CDR1 and CDR2 (germline): PRHDT, FYEKMQ (reference sequence). The CDR3 extends over 14 amino acids. Trimming cost V 5 bases and J 4 bases; bases outside gene matches: 7. This sample also belongs to another study, concerning T cells in Graves' hyperthyroidism and ophthalmopathy. In that study: Patients counted as stable if ophthalmopathy did not develop within 18 months. The study used the HTBI primer set for a first-round RT-PCR of the TCR CDR3. Expanded thyroid clonotypes (above 0.001) were mostly also found in blood.

The TCR sequence derives from a woman in her 30s with Graves disease. Specimen: peripheral blood mononuclear cells (PBMCs), collected at new diagnosis, from a patient treated with antithyroid drugs. The chain couples TRBV13 to TRBJ1-2; 7 bases are shared with TRBD1. The CDR3 spells CASSPGQDLYGYTF. The CDR3 DNA is TGTGCCAGCAGCCCCGGACAGGACCTCTATGGCTACACCTTC.